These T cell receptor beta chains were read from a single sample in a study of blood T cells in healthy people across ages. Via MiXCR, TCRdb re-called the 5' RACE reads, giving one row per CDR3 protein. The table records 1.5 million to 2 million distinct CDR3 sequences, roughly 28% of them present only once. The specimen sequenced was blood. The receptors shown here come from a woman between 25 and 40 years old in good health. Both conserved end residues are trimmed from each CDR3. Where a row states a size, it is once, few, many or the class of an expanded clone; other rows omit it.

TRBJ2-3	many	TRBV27	ASSLLGAGDTQY
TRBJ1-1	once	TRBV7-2	ASSFLRSEAF
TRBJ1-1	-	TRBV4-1	ASSSGQGAPGAF
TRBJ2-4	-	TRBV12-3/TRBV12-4	ASSLGTPAPIQY
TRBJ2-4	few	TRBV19	ASNDRGAKNIQY
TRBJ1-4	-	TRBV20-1	CARSHNEKLF
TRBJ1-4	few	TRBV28	ASTSSWDTGMTTNEKLF
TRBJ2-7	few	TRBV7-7	ASSLDSRAEQY
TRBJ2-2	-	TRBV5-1	ASSLAWQNTGELF
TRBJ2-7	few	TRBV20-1	SARTTTYEQY
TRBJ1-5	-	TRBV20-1	SAPGRGNPNQPQH
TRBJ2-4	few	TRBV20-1	SAVLGLAWEQY
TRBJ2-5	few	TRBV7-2	ASSFSWGETQY
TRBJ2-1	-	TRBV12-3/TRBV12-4	ASTPRGDYNEQF
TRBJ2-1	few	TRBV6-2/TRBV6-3	VSSKGREGSYNEQF
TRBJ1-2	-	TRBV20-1	SAPRERTSYGYT
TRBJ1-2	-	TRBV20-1	STRGLRGYT
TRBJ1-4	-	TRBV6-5	ASSRDRSWEKLF
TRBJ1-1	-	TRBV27	ASNDSPTYSEAF
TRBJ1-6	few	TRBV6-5	ASSKGPFGPLH
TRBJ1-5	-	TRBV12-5	ASGLILGENQPQH
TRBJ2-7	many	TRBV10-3	AITEGLSYEQY
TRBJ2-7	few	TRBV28	ASSLYIGQGGDEQY
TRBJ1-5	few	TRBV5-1	ASSLVQNQPQH
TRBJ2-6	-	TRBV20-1	SASEGTGGGGANVLT
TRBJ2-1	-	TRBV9	ASSGTGGGISYNEQF
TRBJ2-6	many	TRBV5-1	ASRKVGQASGANVLT
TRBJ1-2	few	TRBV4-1	ASSQAGTRYGYT
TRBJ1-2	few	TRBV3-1	ASSRVGEEGYT
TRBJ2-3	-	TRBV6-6	ASSPPQGLADTQY
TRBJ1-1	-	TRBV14	ASSQVVLPKNTEAF
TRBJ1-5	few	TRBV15	ATSRGAGARNQPQH
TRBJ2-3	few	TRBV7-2	ASTSWLANTDTQY
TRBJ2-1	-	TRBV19	ASQPNGGGGPNEQF
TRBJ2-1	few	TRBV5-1	ASSLAGSGHNEQF
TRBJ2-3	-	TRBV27	ASRVFGTDTQY
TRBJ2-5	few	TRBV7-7	ASSSDGRGTQETQY
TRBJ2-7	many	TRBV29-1	SVEEPGGQFAYEQY
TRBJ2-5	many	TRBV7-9	ASSPPGKETQY
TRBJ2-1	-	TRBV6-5	ASSGRTGRSNEQF
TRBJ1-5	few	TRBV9	ASSVVPDGAQPQH
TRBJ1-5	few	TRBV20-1	SALRGSSNQPQH
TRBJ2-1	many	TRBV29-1	RVGVGNEQF
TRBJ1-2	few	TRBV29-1	SVERADYGYT
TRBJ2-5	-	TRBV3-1	ASRPAGTYGEQY
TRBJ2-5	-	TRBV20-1	SASRTPEMHPQETQY
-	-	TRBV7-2	ASSLEVSRYNEQY
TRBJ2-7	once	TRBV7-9	ASSFGDRGADEQY